A single sample gave rise to the 26 T cell receptor beta chains below, sequenced in a study of cytotoxic CD8 clonotypes in ibrutinib-treated CLL. TCRdb keeps only in-frame clones here, not all; method: immunoSEQ multiplex PCR. The sample contains roughly 200,000 clones, roughly 65% of which appear only once. The source was PBMCs, collected after 12 months of ibrutinib treatment. These receptors were collected from a human donor with chronic lymphocytic leukemia.

The CDR3 DNA is TGTGCCAGCAGTTACTCCACGACAGGCTCCTACGAGCAGTACTTC. Amino acid sequence: CASSYSTTGSYEQYF. This chain connects TRBV6-5 to TRBJ2-7, with TRBD1 as a possible D gene (6 bases). Trimming took 0 bases from V and 0 from J, leaving 9 bases between them. The CDR3 contains 15 residues. Germline CDR1 MNHEY, CDR2 SVGAGI.

This clone was counted between two and nine times. The chain joins TRBV7-8 to TRBJ2-7; TRBD1 aligns across 7 bases. V shed 5 bases, J shed 7 bases, and the junction held 8 bases outside the gene matches. There are 13 residues in the CDR3. Germline V gene data show CDR1 as SGHVS and CDR2 as FQNEAQ. The CDR3 loop reads CASSPRPGGEQYF. The DNA of the CDR3 is TGTGCCAGCAGCCCAAGGCCAGGGGGAGAGCAGTACTTC.

The chain has TRBV7-2 and TRBJ2-2, with a weak D call TRBD2 (5 bases). Germline CDR1 and CDR2: SGHTA and FQGNSA. Between the trimmed V and J ends, which lost 5 bases and 6 bases, there was a span of 13 bases. The CDR3 contains 14 residues. In nucleotides, the CDR3 is TGTGCCAGCAGCCCCTCCGGGGTCGCCGGGGAGCTGTTTTTT. It translates to CASSPSGVAGELFF.

This clone occurred a few times. For the CDR3, the DNA is TGTGCCATCAGTGAGTCGGACATAAACACTGAAGCTTTCTTT. This encodes CAISESDINTEAFF. The chain carries TRBV10-3 and TRBJ1-1; possible D gene TRBD1, 5 bases. With 0 bases removed from V and 2 bases from J, the gap between germline ends came to 7 bases. The CDR3 sequence is 14 residues long. CDR1 ENHRY and CDR2 SYGVKD come from the germline V gene.

This chain uses TRBV6-5 with TRBJ2-3; a possible D gene is TRBD1 (5 bases). This CDR3 has 15 amino acids. Trimming removed 0 bases from V and 4 bases from J, with 11 bases in between. Germline values: CDR1 MNHEY, CDR2 SVGAGI. CDR3 sequence reads: CASSYSRQGADTQYF. The CDR3 coding sequence is TGTGCCAGCAGTTACTCGAGGCAGGGCGCAGATACGCAGTATTTT.

This clone showed up just once. The V call is TRBV27, the J call TRBJ1-1; 8 bases map to TRBD1. The CDR3 runs to 14 residues. Unmatched junction bases numbered 3, after V lost 3 bases and J lost 3 bases. CDR1 is MNHEY, CDR2 SMNVEV, per germline (reference sequence). The CDR3 spells CASSFLTGDTEAFF. In nucleotides, the CDR3 is TGTGCCAGCAGTTTCCTGACAGGGGACACTGAAGCTTTCTTT.

About this clone itself: This CDR3 is also generated by other DNA sequences in the sample. This chain links TRBV4-2 with TRBJ1-6; 7 positions agree with TRBD1. CDR3 length: 15 residues. Germline-derived CDR1 and CDR2 are LGHNA and YNFKEQ. V dropped 3 bases and J dropped 5; count of bases not matched to a gene: 4. This CDR3 reads CASSQGTGDNSPLHF. In nucleotides, the CDR3 is TGTGCCAGCAGCCAGGGAACAGGGGATAATTCACCCCTCCACTTT.

The rearrangement joins TRBV27 to TRBJ1-3, with 7 bases that match TRBD1. The CDR3 sequence is 15 residues long. J gave up 2 bases and V 6 bases, and 7 bases lay outside the gene matches. The germline V gene encodes CDR1 MNHEY and CDR2 SMNVEV (reference sequence). The CDR3 sequence: CASSRDRAPGNTIYF. The CDR3 nucleotides are TGTGCCAGCAGCCGCGACAGGGCCCCTGGAAACACCATATATTTT.

The J gene is TRBJ1-1, the V gene TRBV5-1, with D perhaps TRBD1 (6 bases). Germline CDR1 reads SGHRS; CDR2 reads YFSETQ. V shed 0 bases and J shed 4 bases, with 13 bases lying between them. The CDR3 loop spans 15 amino acids. CDR3 coding DNA: TGCGCCAGCAGCTTGGGTCAGGGGAGAGGCACTGAAGCTTTCTTT. Its protein is CASSLGQGRGTEAFF.

The rearrangement joins TRBV30 to TRBJ1-1; D remains ambiguous. The CDR3 runs 13 residues. CDR1 GTSNPN and CDR2 SVGIG come from the germline V gene (reference sequence). V was clipped by 5 bases and J by 0 bases, with 10 bases between them. The CDR3 protein is CAWSTDVNTEAFF. In DNA form, the CDR3 reads TGTGCCTGGTCAACAGATGTGAACACTGAAGCTTTCTTT.

The rearrangement joins TRBV10-3 to TRBJ1-2, with D unresolved. The CDR3 spans 11 residues. V was trimmed by 6 bases and J by 6 bases, leaving 8 bases between them. Per the germline V gene, CDR1 is ENHRY and CDR2 is SYGVKD. As DNA, the CDR3 is TGTGCCATCAGCCATCCCAATGGCTACACCTTC. It is translated as CAISHPNGYTF.

This clone came up a few times. The rearrangement links TRBV6-5 to TRBJ1-2, with unresolved D. The CDR3 sequence is 12 residues long. V lost 4 bases, J lost 1 base, and 4 bases lay in between. CDR1 is MNHEY, CDR2 SVGAGI, per germline. CDR3: CASSSVNYGYTF. CDR3 sequence (DNA): TGTGCCAGCAGTTCTGTTAACTATGGCTACACCTTC.

The chain couples TRBV9 to TRBJ2-2; 7 bases are a match to TRBD2. The CDR3 has 18 residues. From germline, CDR1 is SGDLS and CDR2 YYNGEE. After removal of 4 bases from V and 0 bases from J, the junction contained 12 bases not matched to a gene. The CDR3 here is CASSLSQTGLANTGELFF. The CDR3 DNA sequence: TGTGCCAGCAGCCTATCTCAGACCGGACTAGCGAACACCGGGGAGCTGTTTTTT.

Details on this clone: Compared with germline, one end of the junction differs, possibly owing to a read error. V gene TRBV7-9 combines with J gene TRBJ2-7; 11 bases are a match to TRBD2. The CDR3 loop spans 15 amino acids. Germline V gene data show CDR1 as SEHNR and CDR2 as FQNEAQ (reference sequence). CDR3 sequence: CASSTGTSGSHEQYF. The CDR3 nucleotides are TGTGCCAGCAGCACCGGGACTAGCGGCTCCCACGAGCAGTACTTC.

This sequence joins TRBV19 and TRBJ1-4; 7 bases match TRBD1. CDR1 LNHDA and CDR2 SQIVND come from the germline V gene (reference sequence). The CDR3 extends over 14 amino acids. V gave up 5 bases and J gave up 5 bases; unmatched junction bases: 5. The DNA of the CDR3 is TGTGCCAGTAGTTTTGGACAGGTCAATGAAAAACTGTTTTTT. This codes for CASSFGQVNEKLFF.

The J gene is TRBJ2-7, the V gene TRBV30; 10 bases fit TRBD2. The CDR3 extends over 14 amino acids. V trimming: 3 bases; J trimming: 5 bases; junction bases outside the gene matches: 7. Germline CDR1 is GTSNPN and CDR2 is SVGIG (reference sequence). DNA of the CDR3: TGTGCCTGGAGAAAAGCTAGCGGGGGTGACGAGCAGTACTTC. Translating gives CAWRKASGGDEQYF. Using reference TRBV30 and TRBJ2-7 for the parts outside the CDR3, the full variable domain is SQTIHQWPATLVQPVGSPLSLECTVEGTSNPNLYWYRQAAGRGLQLLFYSVGIGQISSEVPQNLSASRPQDRQFILSSKKLLLSDSGFYLCAWRKASGGDEQYFGPGTRLTVT.

The genes are TRBV4-3 and TRBJ2-7; TRBD2 matches 8 bases. The V segment lost 1 base and the J segment 7 bases; nucleotides outside the gene matches: 6. This CDR3 is built from 14 residues. Looked up from germline, CDR1 is LGHNA and CDR2 is YSLEER. The CDR3 DNA reads TGCGCCAGCAGCCAAGCGGGGGGGCTGGGGGAGCAGTACTTC. Amino acid sequence: CASSQAGGLGEQYF.

The chain joins TRBV11-3 to TRBJ2-3, with D possibly being TRBD1 or TRBD2 (5 bases each). This CDR3 has 14 residues. Trimming pared 5 bases from V and 2 bases from J, leaving 11 bases between. Per germline, CDR1 SGHNT and CDR2 YENEEA. For the CDR3, the DNA is TGTGCCAGCAGCAGAGGGGACCCCACAGATACGCAGTATTTT. This codes for CASSRGDPTDTQYF.

The chain combines TRBV29-1 with TRBJ1-1, with D possibly TRBD1 on 5 matching bases. Looked up from germline, CDR1 is SQVTM and CDR2 is ANQGSEA. V was shortened by 6 bases and J by 5 bases, with 25 bases between the two germline ends. The CDR3 contains 16 residues. The CDR3 nucleotides are TGCAGCGTCGACAAAACCCAGGGCACAATGGGGACTGAAGCTTTCTTT. It is translated as CSVDKTQGTMGTEAFF.

The chain employs TRBV6-5 and TRBJ1-1, with D hard to call. The V and J ends lost 0 bases and 4 bases respectively, with 12 bases between them. Germline V gives CDR1 MNHEY, CDR2 SVGAGI. CDR3 size: 15 residues. CDR3 protein: CASSYSSRSTTEAFF. CDR3 in DNA: TGTGCCAGCAGTTACTCGAGTAGGTCTACCACTGAAGCTTTCTTT.

The chain is built from TRBV2 and TRBJ2-1; the match to TRBD2 covers 12 bases. This CDR3 is built from 15 residues. The germline CDR1 and CDR2 sequences are SNHLY and FYNNEI. Trimming removed 3 bases from V and 8 bases from J; junction bases left unmatched: 5. The CDR3 here is CASSDLGLAGDEQFF. The CDR3 bases are TGTGCCAGCAGTGATTTGGGACTAGCGGGCGATGAGCAGTTCTTC.

V is TRBV7-3 and J is TRBJ1-2; TRBD1 matches 7 bases. The CDR3 is 17 amino acids. Trimming at V came to 5 bases and at J to 0 bases, leaving 12 bases not matched to a gene. CDR1 and CDR2 (germline): SGHTA, FQGTGA. CDR3 coding DNA: TGTGCCAGCAGCCTCTCGAGCAGGGGGAGGCCTAACTATGGCTACACCTTC. It encodes CASSLSSRGRPNYGYTF.

The chain recombines TRBV7-2 with TRBJ2-5; 7 bases fit TRBD2. The CDR3 contains 17 residues. The germline CDR1 and CDR2 sequences are SGHTA and FQGNSA. V lost 4 bases and J lost 0; bases outside the gene matches: 11. CDR3 sequence (DNA): TGTGCCAGCAGCTGGGGGGGAAGGTTAGGGCACCAAGAGACCCAGTACTTC. Its translation: CASSWGGRLGHQETQYF.

V is TRBV20-1 and J is TRBJ1-2; D gene unclear. Germline V gene lookup returns CDR1 DFQATT and CDR2 SNEGSKA (reference sequence). V was trimmed by 6 bases and J by 5 bases, leaving 10 bases between them. This CDR3 has 11 amino acids. CDR3 in DNA: TGCAGTGCAAAGGACGGGTATGGCTACACCTTC. It codes for CSAKDGYGYTF.

The gene calls are TRBV7-9 and TRBJ2-2; D uncertain. The CDR3 totals 14 residues. Germline lookup yields CDR1 SEHNR and CDR2 FQNEAQ (reference sequence). Between the trimmed V and J ends, which lost 4 bases and 7 bases, there was a span of 13 bases. The CDR3 nucleotides are TGTGCCAGCAGCTCGTCCCGGTGGGGCGGGGAGCTGTTTTTT. It codes for CASSSSRWGGELFF.

The J gene is TRBJ2-7, the V gene TRBV15; D is perhaps TRBD1 (7 bases). Germline CDR1 LNHNV, CDR2 YYDKDF (reference sequence). This CDR3 comprises 16 residues. Trimming removed 1 base at V and 1 base at J, with 14 bases between. The CDR3 region has the DNA TGTGCCACCAGCAGAGCCCCAGGGGGGACTTCCTACGAGCAGTACTTC. The encoded protein is CATSRAPGGTSYEQYF.